This T cell receptor (beta chain) comes out of a study of blood T cell repertoires in COVID-19. Study-wide context: Whether acute or convalescent, the COVID-19 samples came from the United States, Italy and Spain. The cDNA or gDNA used as material had been derived from T cells, B-cell-depleted T cells, or PBMCs.

Under the authors' procedure: For nucleated cells, counts were estimated from reference gene primer amplification. The data were produced by immunoSEQ multiplex PCR, yet TCRdb's version contains in-frame clones alone and is incomplete. From that table come the V and J calls and clone size; the DNA was used to work out D and trimming. This table has around 190,000 clones, 65% to 90% appearing once. Germline assignment: CDR1 MNHEY and CDR2 SVGAGI. The V end was cut by 7 bases, the J end by 0 bases, with 9 bases between. CDR3 length: 13 amino acids. This TCR derives from a man over 45 with active or convalescent COVID-19. Sequenced input: peripheral blood. The chain uses TRBV6-5 and TRBJ1-1; D is perhaps TRBD1 (6 bases). The CDR3 DNA is TGTGCCAGCAAACAGGGTATGAACACTGAAGCTTTCTTT. Translating gives CASKQGMNTEAFF.